These T cell receptor beta chains were read from a single sample in a study of blood T cell repertoires in COVID-19. TCRdb's table, derived via immunoSEQ multiplex PCR, lists solely in-frame clones and lacks some. The sample records around 270,000 clones, about 88% being singletons. Input material: peripheral blood. These receptors came from a man aged 55 to 70 who had recovered from COVID-19. Each CDR3 is given with its conserved first and last residue. Fields, in order: V gene, D gene, clone size, J gene, CDR3 protein, CDR3 DNA. A D gene is named only where the DNA matches it firmly. A clone size is listed for some rows: how often the clone was seen (once, few, many), or a class if it is expanded.

V: TRBV19; D: .; size: few; J: TRBJ1-2; CDR3: CASSRQVRGSYGYTF; DNA: TGTGCCAGTAGCCGTCAAGTTAGGGGCAGCTATGGCTACACCTTC
V: TRBV6-2/TRBV6-3; D: TRBD1; size: few; J: TRBJ1-2; CDR3: CASSYRRLQGRQGGYTF; DNA: TGTGCCAGCAGTTACCGCCGCCTTCAGGGCCGACAGGGGGGCTACACCTTC
V: TRBV7-6; D: TRBD2; size: .; J: TRBJ2-3; CDR3: CASSLLAGGTDTQYF; DNA: TGTGCCAGCAGCTTATTGGCGGGGGGGACAGATACGCAGTATTTT
V: TRBV7-3; D: TRBD2; size: .; J: TRBJ2-3; CDR3: CASSLTPAGGLDTQYF; DNA: TGTGCCAGCAGCTTAACGCCAGCGGGGGGGCTGGATACGCAGTATTTT
V: TRBV9; D: .; size: .; J: TRBJ2-3; CDR3: CATRDTLVQDTQYF; DNA: TGTGCCACCCGGGACACACTCGTACAAGATACGCAGTATTTT
V: TRBV4-2; D: TRBD1; size: .; J: TRBJ1-2; CDR3: CASSQGITGGQGGYTF; DNA: TGTGCCAGCAGCCAGGGGATAACAGGGGGGCAGGGTGGCTACACCTTC
V: TRBV5-8; D: .; size: .; J: TRBJ1-1; CDR3: CASSRGGFGTEAFF; DNA: TGTGCCAGCAGCCGAGGAGGATTCGGCACTGAAGCTTTCTTT
V: TRBV7-3; D: .; size: .; J: TRBJ2-3; CDR3: CASRSHQGTQYF; DNA: TGTGCCAGCAGGTCCCACCAGGGTACGCAGTATTTT
V: TRBV6-5; D: .; size: .; J: TRBJ1-5; CDR3: CASSYSPVSNQPQHF; DNA: TGTGCCAGCAGTTACTCGCCAGTCAGCAATCAGCCCCAGCATTTT
V: TRBV21-1; D: .; size: .; J: TRBJ2-7; CDR3: CASSKEGTYEQYF; DNA: TGTGCCAGCAGCAAAGAGGGGACATACGAGCAGTACTTC
V: TRBV30; D: TRBD1; size: .; J: TRBJ1-5; CDR3: CAWDAGQYNQPQHF; DNA: TGTGCCTGGGACGCGGGACAGTACAATCAGCCCCAGCATTTT
V: TRBV5-1; D: .; size: .; J: TRBJ2-6; CDR3: CASSLGPGISGANVLTF; DNA: TGCGCCAGCAGCTTGGGGCCAGGGATCTCTGGGGCCAACGTCCTGACTTTC
V: TRBV6-5; D: TRBD1; size: .; J: TRBJ1-2; CDR3: CASRDRGVYGYTF; DNA: TGTGCCAGCAGGGACAGGGGTGTCTATGGCTACACCTTC
V: TRBV5-1; D: TRBD1; size: .; J: TRBJ1-4; CDR3: CASSASTGAREKLFF; DNA: TGCGCCAGCAGCGCGTCGACAGGGGCACGGGAAAAACTGTTTTTT
V: TRBV19; D: .; size: .; J: TRBJ2-5; CDR3: CASSSRGTRGETQYF; DNA: TGTGCCAGTAGTAGCCGAGGGACGAGGGGGGAGACCCAGTACTTC
V: TRBV7-8; D: .; size: .; J: TRBJ1-6; CDR3: CASSYPGGSSYNSPLHF; DNA: TGTGCCAGCAGCTACCCGGGGGGTAGCTCCTATAATTCACCCCTCCACTTT
V: TRBV9; D: TRBD1; size: .; J: TRBJ2-7; CDR3: CASSETGVREQYF; DNA: TGTGCCAGCAGCGAAACAGGGGTTCGGGAGCAGTACTTC
V: TRBV7-6; D: TRBD1; size: .; J: TRBJ2-7; CDR3: CASSPAGGRYEQYF; DNA: TGTGCCAGCAGCCCCGCAGGGGGCAGGTACGAGCAGTACTTC
V: TRBV19; D: TRBD1; size: .; J: TRBJ2-6; CDR3: CASSTSGQGNSGANVLTF; DNA: TGTGCCAGTAGTACCTCGGGACAGGGAAACTCTGGGGCCAACGTCCTGACTTTC
V: TRBV4-2; D: .; size: .; J: TRBJ2-1; CDR3: CASRVDYNEQFF; DNA: TGTGCCAGCAGGGTAGACTACAATGAGCAGTTCTTC
V: TRBV7-9; D: .; size: .; J: TRBJ2-4; CDR3: CASSLVTGLKNIQYF; DNA: TGTGCCAGCAGCTTAGTAACGGGTCTCAAAAACATTCAGTACTTC
V: TRBV4-2; D: .; size: .; J: TRBJ2-2; CDR3: CASSPPGLNTGELFF; DNA: TGTGCCAGCAGCCCTCCGGGTTTGAACACCGGGGAGCTGTTTTTT
V: TRBV11-3; D: TRBD1; size: .; J: TRBJ2-7; CDR3: CASSLGWQGANLEQYF; DNA: TGTGCCAGCAGCTTAGGTTGGCAGGGGGCCAATCTGGAGCAGTACTTC
V: TRBV5-8; D: .; size: .; J: TRBJ2-2; CDR3: CASSFTAPMRTGELFF; DNA: TGTGCCAGCAGCTTTACCGCGCCTATGCGGACCGGGGAGCTGTTTTTT
V: TRBV7-2; D: TRBD1; size: .; J: TRBJ1-2; CDR3: CASSLLGQGDGYTF; DNA: TGTGCCAGCAGCCTACTAGGACAGGGGGATGGCTACACCTTC
V: TRBV6-1; D: TRBD1; size: .; J: TRBJ1-5; CDR3: CASSERGRGLTNQPQHF; DNA: TGTGCCAGCAGTGAAAGGGGCAGGGGGCTCACCAATCAGCCCCAGCATTTT
V: TRBV24-1; D: TRBD1; size: .; J: TRBJ1-5; CDR3: CATEDRVGQPQHF; DNA: TGTGCCACCGAGGACAGGGTTGGTCAGCCCCAGCATTTT
V: TRBV4-2; D: .; size: .; J: TRBJ2-3; CDR3: CASSQVRATMNTQYF; DNA: TGTGCCAGCAGCCAAGTGAGAGCTACGATGAATACGCAGTATTTT
V: TRBV30; D: TRBD2; size: .; J: TRBJ2-1; CDR3: CAWDGTSGGAFSNEQFF; DNA: TGTGCCTGGGATGGGACTAGCGGGGGGGCCTTTTCAAATGAGCAGTTCTTC
V: TRBV7-2; D: .; size: .; J: TRBJ1-5; CDR3: CASSREGQPQHF; DNA: TGTGCCAGCAGCCGGGAAGGGCAGCCCCAGCATTTT
V: TRBV7-9; D: TRBD1; size: .; J: TRBJ1-6; CDR3: CASSGTGGNSPLHF; DNA: TGTGCCAGCAGCGGAACAGGGGGAAATTCACCCCTCCACTTT
V: TRBV11-2; D: TRBD1; size: .; J: TRBJ1-2; CDR3: CASSPERGLYGYTF; DNA: TGTGCCAGCAGCCCAGAGAGGGGGCTATATGGCTACACCTTC
V: TRBV5-6; D: TRBD1; size: .; J: TRBJ1-1; CDR3: CASSDRGSTEAFF; DNA: TGTGCCAGCAGCGACAGGGGATCCACTGAAGCTTTCTTT
V: TRBV11-2; D: .; size: .; J: TRBJ1-4; CDR3: CASRPSQGLVEKLFF; DNA: TGTGCCAGCAGGCCTAGTCAGGGTTTGGTTGAAAAACTGTTTTTT
V: TRBV2; D: .; size: .; J: TRBJ1-1; CDR3: CASSGPDIYTEAFF; DNA: TGTGCCAGCAGTGGCCCGGACATTTACACTGAAGCTTTCTTT
V: TRBV5-1; D: .; size: .; J: TRBJ1-2; CDR3: CASRLEVGYGYTF; DNA: TGCGCCAGCAGACTGGAGGTCGGCTATGGCTACACCTTC
V: TRBV12-3/TRBV12-4; D: TRBD1; size: .; J: TRBJ1-1; CDR3: CASRPGGRTEAFF; DNA: TGTGCCAGCAGGCCAGGGGGGAGGACTGAAGCTTTCTTT
V: TRBV5-5; D: .; size: few; J: TRBJ1-2; CDR3: CASSTLALEDYGYTF; DNA: TGTGCCAGCAGCACCCTGGCCCTTGAGGACTATGGCTACACCTTC
V: TRBV9; D: TRBD1; size: few; J: TRBJ1-6; CDR3: CASSATGDSPLHF; DNA: TGTGCCAGCAGCGCGACAGGGGATTCACCCCTCCACTTT
V: TRBV9; D: .; size: once; J: TRBJ2-3; CDR3: CASSVEGQDLTDTQYF; DNA: TGTGCCAGCAGCGTAGAAGGACAAGATCTCACAGATACGCAGTATTTT
V: TRBV12-5; D: .; size: .; J: TRBJ2-5; CDR3: CASGLVPGGPETQYF; DNA: TGTGCTAGTGGTTTGGTACCCGGGGGGCCAGAGACCCAGTACTTC
V: TRBV6-5; D: .; size: .; J: TRBJ1-4; CDR3: CASSRTDRNEKLFF; DNA: TGTGCCAGCAGTAGAACCGACAGGAATGAAAAACTGTTTTTT
V: TRBV3-1/TRBV3-2; D: .; size: .; J: TRBJ2-1; CDR3: CASSPTRNSYNEQFF; DNA: TGTGCCAGCAGCCCCACTAGGAACTCCTACAATGAGCAGTTCTTC
V: TRBV11-1; D: TRBD2; size: .; J: TRBJ2-1; CDR3: CASRGRGVAEQFF; DNA: TGTGCCAGCCGGGGGCGGGGGGTAGCTGAGCAGTTCTTC